Listed below are T cell receptor beta chains from one sample, sequenced in a study of memory CD4+ T cells and cytomegalovirus serostatus. Method: immunoSEQ multiplex PCR; TCRdb's copy keeps in-frame clones and lacks some. Among about 58,000 clones, 82% were seen once, and the ten largest hold roughly 0.5%. Sequenced input: memory CD4+ T cells from blood. The receptors originated from an adult in good health and CMV-seronegative. Some clones in this sample may be carry-over from other donors' samples. Both conserved end residues are part of each CDR3. A D gene is named only where the DNA matches it firmly. For some rows the clone size is stated as once, few or many, or as a class when expanded; others skip it.

clone_size: .
j_call: TRBJ2-7
d_call: .
cdr3_length: 15
v_call: TRBV27
cdr3_nt: TGTGCCAGCAGTTTTCGGCAGGGGTCAACCTACGAGCAGTACTTC
cdr3_aa: CASSFRQGSTYEQYF

clone_size: .
j_call: TRBJ2-1
d_call: .
cdr3_length: 13
v_call: TRBV7-3
cdr3_nt: TGTGCCAGCAGCCGGGACAACTACAATGAGCAGTTCTTC
cdr3_aa: CASSRDNYNEQFF

clone_size: .
j_call: TRBJ2-3
d_call: .
cdr3_length: 17
v_call: TRBV7-2
cdr3_nt: TGTGCCAGCAGCCCCCTCCCGGTAGGGGGTCGACCAGATACGCAGTATTTT
cdr3_aa: CASSPLPVGGRPDTQYF

clone_size: .
j_call: TRBJ2-7
d_call: .
cdr3_length: 15
v_call: TRBV6-1
cdr3_nt: TGTGCCAGCACTCCGAGGTGGGGTAGCTCCTACGAGCAGTACTTC
cdr3_aa: CASTPRWGSSYEQYF

clone_size: .
j_call: TRBJ1-5
d_call: .
cdr3_length: 20
v_call: TRBV28
cdr3_nt: TGTGCCAGCAGTTTGACGTCTGGGGTTTTCTCGGTTCTGAGCAATCAGCCCCAGCATTTT
cdr3_aa: CASSLTSGVFSVLSNQPQHF

clone_size: .
j_call: TRBJ2-2
d_call: .
cdr3_length: 14
v_call: TRBV7-6
cdr3_nt: TGTGCCAGCAGCTTAAAACAGGACACCGGGGAGCTGTTTTTT
cdr3_aa: CASSLKQDTGELFF

clone_size: .
j_call: TRBJ1-5
d_call: .
cdr3_length: 14
v_call: TRBV30
cdr3_nt: TGTGCCTGGAGCCGGGACTCTAGCAATCAGCCTCAGCATTTT
cdr3_aa: CAWSRDSSNQPQHF

clone_size: .
j_call: TRBJ2-5
d_call: .
cdr3_length: 14
v_call: TRBV5-7
cdr3_nt: TGTGCCAGCAGCTCCATCTCGTCCCAAGAGACCCAGTACTTC
cdr3_aa: CASSSISSQETQYF

clone_size: .
j_call: TRBJ1-2
d_call: TRBD1
cdr3_length: 15
v_call: TRBV28
cdr3_nt: TGTGCCAGCAGGCGGCAGGGGGCCGAGAGCTATGGCTACACCTTC
cdr3_aa: CASRRQGAESYGYTF

clone_size: .
j_call: TRBJ1-5
d_call: .
cdr3_length: 13
v_call: TRBV4-1
cdr3_nt: TGCGCCAGCAGCCAATTAAGATCGGAGGCCCAGCATTTT
cdr3_aa: CASSQLRSEAQHF

clone_size: .
j_call: TRBJ1-2
d_call: TRBD1
cdr3_length: 16
v_call: TRBV11-2
cdr3_nt: TGTGCCAGCAGCTTAAGATTGGGACAGGGACCAAAAGGCTACACCTTC
cdr3_aa: CASSLRLGQGPKGYTF

clone_size: .
j_call: TRBJ2-7
d_call: .
cdr3_length: 12
v_call: TRBV2
cdr3_nt: TGTGCCAGCAGTGGCCAGGCGTACGAGCAGTACTTC
cdr3_aa: CASSGQAYEQYF

clone_size: few
j_call: TRBJ1-2
d_call: .
cdr3_length: 13
v_call: TRBV5-5
cdr3_nt: TGTGCCAGCAGCTTAAGTGGTGGCTATGGCTACACCTTC
cdr3_aa: CASSLSGGYGYTF

clone_size: .
j_call: TRBJ1-1
d_call: .
cdr3_length: 13
v_call: TRBV25-1
cdr3_nt: TGTGCCAGCAGTGAATATACGGGGCGCGAAGCTTTCTTT
cdr3_aa: CASSEYTGREAFF

clone_size: .
j_call: TRBJ1-3
d_call: TRBD1
cdr3_length: 16
v_call: TRBV5-1
cdr3_nt: TGCGCCAGCAGCTTGGACAGGGGCGCTGGTGGAAACACCATATATTTT
cdr3_aa: CASSLDRGAGGNTIYF

clone_size: .
j_call: TRBJ2-3
d_call: TRBD2
cdr3_length: 12
v_call: TRBV2
cdr3_nt: TGTGCCAGCGGCGGGAGCCTAGATACGCAGTATTTT
cdr3_aa: CASGGSLDTQYF

clone_size: .
j_call: TRBJ2-7
d_call: .
cdr3_length: 15
v_call: TRBV15
cdr3_nt: TGTGCCACCAGCAGAGATTGGCAGGGAACGGTCGAGCAGTACTTC
cdr3_aa: CATSRDWQGTVEQYF

clone_size: .
j_call: TRBJ2-2
d_call: .
cdr3_length: 15
v_call: TRBV4-3
cdr3_nt: TGCGCCAGCAGCCAAGAATCTAAGAACACCGGGGAGCTGTTTTTT
cdr3_aa: CASSQESKNTGELFF

clone_size: .
j_call: TRBJ1-5
d_call: .
cdr3_length: 17
v_call: TRBV27
cdr3_nt: TGTGCCAGCAGTTCGGGACAACCACCCGGCGGCAATCAGCCCCAGCATTTT
cdr3_aa: CASSSGQPPGGNQPQHF

clone_size: .
j_call: TRBJ2-3
d_call: .
cdr3_length: 12
v_call: TRBV28
cdr3_nt: TGTGCCAGCAGTTTACAGAAAGATACGCAGTATTTT
cdr3_aa: CASSLQKDTQYF

clone_size: .
j_call: TRBJ1-3
d_call: .
cdr3_length: 14
v_call: TRBV18
cdr3_nt: TGTGCCAGCTCGCCCAACAGGGTCGGGGACACCATATATTTT
cdr3_aa: CASSPNRVGDTIYF

clone_size: once
j_call: TRBJ2-2
d_call: .
cdr3_length: 11
v_call: TRBV2
cdr3_nt: TGTGCCAGCAGTGACACCGGGGAGCTGTTTTTT
cdr3_aa: CASSDTGELFF

clone_size: .
j_call: TRBJ1-2
d_call: .
cdr3_length: 16
v_call: TRBV4-1
cdr3_nt: TGCGCCAGCAGCCAAGATCGTTGGGGGCCCTACTATGGCTACACCTTC
cdr3_aa: CASSQDRWGPYYGYTF

clone_size: .
j_call: TRBJ2-7
d_call: TRBD2
cdr3_length: 14
v_call: TRBV9
cdr3_nt: TGTGCCAGCAGCGTAAGCGGGACTACCTACGAGCAGTACTTC
cdr3_aa: CASSVSGTTYEQYF

clone_size: .
j_call: TRBJ2-7
d_call: .
cdr3_length: 13
v_call: TRBV5-8
cdr3_nt: TGTGCCAGCAGCTTGGAAGTCAGATACGAGCAGTACTTC
cdr3_aa: CASSLEVRYEQYF

clone_size: .
j_call: TRBJ1-2
d_call: .
cdr3_length: 17
v_call: TRBV11-1
cdr3_nt: TGTGCCAGCAGCTCCCCTATTCAGCCTCACGGTTCTCATGGCTACACCTTC
cdr3_aa: CASSSPIQPHGSHGYTF

clone_size: .
j_call: TRBJ1-1
d_call: .
cdr3_length: 12
v_call: TRBV4-2
cdr3_nt: TGTGCCAGCAGCCACTGGGGGGCTGAAGCTTTCTTT
cdr3_aa: CASSHWGAEAFF

clone_size: .
j_call: TRBJ2-3
d_call: TRBD2
cdr3_length: 17
v_call: TRBV5-6
cdr3_nt: TGTGCCAGCAGCTTGGAGTATCAGCGGGACGTCACAGATACGCAGTATTTT
cdr3_aa: CASSLEYQRDVTDTQYF

clone_size: .
j_call: TRBJ2-5
d_call: .
cdr3_length: 14
v_call: TRBV5-1
cdr3_nt: TGCGCCAGCAGCTTGGAGGCGGGAAGCGAGACCCAGTACTTC
cdr3_aa: CASSLEAGSETQYF

clone_size: .
j_call: TRBJ2-3
d_call: .
cdr3_length: 13
v_call: TRBV19
cdr3_nt: TGTGCCAGTAGTATACAGGGGGGGGATACGCAGTATTTT
cdr3_aa: CASSIQGGDTQYF

clone_size: .
j_call: TRBJ2-6
d_call: .
cdr3_length: 15
v_call: TRBV7-2
cdr3_nt: TGTGCCAGCAGCTTACGTGGTAACGGGGCCAACGTCCTGACTTTC
cdr3_aa: CASSLRGNGANVLTF

clone_size: .
j_call: TRBJ1-5
d_call: .
cdr3_length: 13
v_call: TRBV7-6
cdr3_nt: TGTGCCAGCAGCTCACAGGATAACCAGCCCCAGCATTTT
cdr3_aa: CASSSQDNQPQHF

clone_size: .
j_call: TRBJ1-5
d_call: TRBD1
cdr3_length: 14
v_call: TRBV28
cdr3_nt: TGTGCCAGCAGTCCGGCGGACAGGCTACAGCCCCAGCATTTT
cdr3_aa: CASSPADRLQPQHF

clone_size: .
j_call: TRBJ1-4
d_call: .
cdr3_length: 15
v_call: TRBV7-2
cdr3_nt: TGTGCCAGCAGCTTAGTCGGGCAACTTAATGAAAAACTGTTTTTT
cdr3_aa: CASSLVGQLNEKLFF

clone_size: once
j_call: TRBJ2-1
d_call: TRBD1
cdr3_length: 14
v_call: TRBV5-1
cdr3_nt: TGCGCCAGCAGCCCCCGGACAGGGACGAATGAGCAGTTCTTC
cdr3_aa: CASSPRTGTNEQFF

clone_size: .
j_call: TRBJ1-4
d_call: .
cdr3_length: 13
v_call: TRBV19
cdr3_nt: TGTGCCAGTAGTATGAGCAGGGCTGAAAAACTGTTTTTT
cdr3_aa: CASSMSRAEKLFF

clone_size: once
j_call: TRBJ1-2
d_call: .
cdr3_length: 15
v_call: TRBV18
cdr3_nt: TGTGCCAGCGTCAGGGCACCAAACCTCAACTATGGCTACACCTTC
cdr3_aa: CASVRAPNLNYGYTF

clone_size: .
j_call: TRBJ2-7
d_call: TRBD1
cdr3_length: 15
v_call: TRBV7-2
cdr3_nt: TGTGCCAGCAGCTTGGGAGCCGGGACAGCTTACGAGCAGTACTTC
cdr3_aa: CASSLGAGTAYEQYF

clone_size: .
j_call: TRBJ2-7
d_call: .
cdr3_length: 16
v_call: TRBV11-2
cdr3_nt: TGTGCCAGCAGCTTAAGGGGGCGGGATCCCTGGTACGAGCAGTACTTC
cdr3_aa: CASSLRGRDPWYEQYF

clone_size: .
j_call: TRBJ1-1
d_call: TRBD1
cdr3_length: 14
v_call: TRBV5-1
cdr3_nt: TGCGCCAGCAGCTGGGGGACAGGGCGCGCTGAAGCTTTCTTT
cdr3_aa: CASSWGTGRAEAFF

clone_size: few
j_call: TRBJ2-5
d_call: .
cdr3_length: 15
v_call: TRBV5-6
cdr3_nt: TGTGCCAGCACCCCTACTCCGGGTCTTGGGGAGACCCAGTACTTC
cdr3_aa: CASTPTPGLGETQYF

clone_size: .
j_call: TRBJ1-5
d_call: .
cdr3_length: 17
v_call: TRBV29-1
cdr3_nt: TGCACCCAAGGACAGCTACTACCGGGGGGTTTCAATCAGCCCCAGCATTTT
cdr3_aa: CTQGQLLPGGFNQPQHF

clone_size: once
j_call: TRBJ1-5
d_call: .
cdr3_length: 15
v_call: TRBV28
cdr3_nt: TGTGCCAGCAGTCCCATACGAAGGAGCAATCAGCCCCAGCATTTT
cdr3_aa: CASSPIRRSNQPQHF

clone_size: .
j_call: TRBJ1-1
d_call: TRBD1
cdr3_length: 16
v_call: TRBV10-3
cdr3_nt: TGTGCCATCAGTGATCGGGACAGGGGGGAGGACACTGAAGCTTTCTTT
cdr3_aa: CAISDRDRGEDTEAFF

clone_size: .
j_call: TRBJ2-7
d_call: .
cdr3_length: 15
v_call: TRBV7-2
cdr3_nt: TGTGCCAGCAGCCGAGGGATCGCGGTCGCCTACGAGCAGTACTTC
cdr3_aa: CASSRGIAVAYEQYF

clone_size: .
j_call: TRBJ1-6
d_call: .
cdr3_length: 16
v_call: TRBV7-2
cdr3_nt: TGTGCCAGCAGCTTCGGTAGCGTGAGGGCGGGATCACCCCTCCACTTT
cdr3_aa: CASSFGSVRAGSPLHF

clone_size: .
j_call: TRBJ1-2
d_call: .
cdr3_length: 10
v_call: TRBV5-4
cdr3_nt: TGTGCCGGGGGTAATAGTGGCTACACCTTC
cdr3_aa: CAGGNSGYTF

clone_size: .
j_call: TRBJ1-6
d_call: .
cdr3_length: 15
v_call: TRBV5-1
cdr3_nt: TGCGCCAGCAGCCAAAGCGGCAGGGGAGAGTCACCCCTCCACTTT
cdr3_aa: CASSQSGRGESPLHF

clone_size: .
j_call: TRBJ1-5
d_call: TRBD1
cdr3_length: 19
v_call: TRBV19
cdr3_nt: TGTGCCAGTAGTTCGGGGACAGGGGGCCCTTCTCATAGCAATCAGCCCCAGCATTTT
cdr3_aa: CASSSGTGGPSHSNQPQHF

clone_size: .
j_call: TRBJ1-6
d_call: TRBD1
cdr3_length: 14
v_call: TRBV19
cdr3_nt: TGTGCCAGTACCTCCGGGACAGTAAACTCACCCCTCCACTTT
cdr3_aa: CASTSGTVNSPLHF

clone_size: .
j_call: TRBJ2-3
d_call: .
cdr3_length: 16
v_call: TRBV4-3
cdr3_nt: TGCGCCAGCAGCCAAGTACGCGGACTGAGCACAGATACGCAGTATTTT
cdr3_aa: CASSQVRGLSTDTQYF

clone_size: .
j_call: TRBJ2-3
d_call: TRBD2
cdr3_length: 16
v_call: TRBV7-2
cdr3_nt: TGTGCCAGCAGCTTGATGGCTAGCGGGAGAAGAGATACGCAGTATTTT
cdr3_aa: CASSLMASGRRDTQYF

clone_size: .
j_call: TRBJ1-3
d_call: .
cdr3_length: 13
v_call: TRBV30
cdr3_nt: TGTGCCTGGAGGGGGGGCGAAGGAAACACCATATATTTT
cdr3_aa: CAWRGGEGNTIYF

clone_size: .
j_call: TRBJ1-5
d_call: .
cdr3_length: 13
v_call: TRBV28
cdr3_nt: TGTGCCAGCAGTTTATTCATCGGGCAGCCCCAGCATTTT
cdr3_aa: CASSLFIGQPQHF

clone_size: .
j_call: TRBJ1-2
d_call: .
cdr3_length: 13
v_call: TRBV6-5
cdr3_nt: TGTGCCAGCAGCCCGGGGGCTAACTATGGCTACACCTTC
cdr3_aa: CASSPGANYGYTF

clone_size: .
j_call: TRBJ2-3
d_call: .
cdr3_length: 14
v_call: TRBV6-6
cdr3_nt: TGTGCCAGCAGTTACTCGACGGCCGATACTACGCAGTATTTT
cdr3_aa: CASSYSTADTTQYF

clone_size: .
j_call: TRBJ2-1
d_call: TRBD2
cdr3_length: 13
v_call: TRBV30
cdr3_nt: TGTGCCTGGAGTGGGACTAGGCCGATTGAGCAGTTCTTC
cdr3_aa: CAWSGTRPIEQFF

clone_size: .
j_call: TRBJ1-1
d_call: .
cdr3_length: 15
v_call: TRBV19
cdr3_nt: TGTGCCAGTAGAACTAGGGGCGGGGAGAACACTGAAGCTTTCTTT
cdr3_aa: CASRTRGGENTEAFF

clone_size: .
j_call: TRBJ1-3
d_call: .
cdr3_length: 13
v_call: TRBV6-1
cdr3_nt: TGTGCCAGCAGCCAAACCCCTGGAAACACCATATATTTT
cdr3_aa: CASSQTPGNTIYF